This is a list of T cell receptor beta chains from one sample in a study of blood T cells in healthy people across ages. TCRdb reprocessed the 5' RACE reads via MiXCR and lists one record per CDR3 protein. There are roughly 1,500,000 distinct CDR3 sequences in the sample; about 35% occur only once, and approximately 10% lies in the top ten. Sequencing was done on a sample of blood. The receptors here all came from a woman aged 30 to 39 in good health. The CDR3 runs from the conserved cysteine through the conserved F or W. The order of the fields is CDR3 length, V gene, J gene, clone size, D gene, CDR3 DNA, CDR3 protein. D genes are given only for firm matches. Clone size is shown for a subset of rows, as once, few, many or a class of expanded clone.

cdr3_length: 14
v_call: TRBV12-5
j_call: TRBJ1-2
clone_size: NA
d_call: NA
cdr3_nt: TGTGCTAGTGGTTTGGTTCCGGGGAACTATGGCTACACCTTC
cdr3_aa: CASGLVPGNYGYTF

cdr3_length: 13
v_call: TRBV6-5
j_call: TRBJ1-1
clone_size: NA
d_call: NA
cdr3_nt: TGTGCCAGCAGCCCTGTCGGGGGGATTGAAGCTTTCTTT
cdr3_aa: CASSPVGGIEAFF

cdr3_length: 14
v_call: TRBV27
j_call: TRBJ2-1
clone_size: NA
d_call: TRBD1
cdr3_nt: TGTGCCAGCGGGCCGGGACAGGGATTGGATGAGCAGTTCTTC
cdr3_aa: CASGPGQGLDEQFF

cdr3_length: 15
v_call: TRBV4-1
j_call: TRBJ2-7
clone_size: few
d_call: TRBD2
cdr3_nt: TGCGCCAGCAGCCAAACCGGGACTAGGGAAACCGAGCAGTACTTC
cdr3_aa: CASSQTGTRETEQYF

cdr3_length: 14
v_call: TRBV20-1
j_call: TRBJ1-4
clone_size: NA
d_call: TRBD1
cdr3_nt: TGCAGTGCTTACGGACAGGTGGGGAGTGAAAAACTGTTTTTT
cdr3_aa: CSAYGQVGSEKLFF

cdr3_length: 16
v_call: TRBV6-2/TRBV6-3
j_call: TRBJ2-1
clone_size: once
d_call: TRBD1
cdr3_nt: TGTGCCAGCAGTTCCAGCAGGGGGCATCGGTGGTTTGAGCAGTTCTTC
cdr3_aa: CASSSSRGHRWFEQFF

cdr3_length: 16
v_call: TRBV7-8
j_call: TRBJ2-1
clone_size: NA
d_call: TRBD2
cdr3_nt: TGTGCCAGCACCCTTAGCGGGGGGGGATCCTACAATGAACAGTTCTTC
cdr3_aa: CASTLSGGGSYNEQFF

cdr3_length: 15
v_call: TRBV9
j_call: TRBJ2-7
clone_size: NA
d_call: NA
cdr3_nt: TGTGCCAGCAGCGCAGACCCGACTGGCTCCTACGAGCAGTACTTC
cdr3_aa: CASSADPTGSYEQYF

cdr3_length: 14
v_call: TRBV5-6
j_call: TRBJ2-4
clone_size: NA
d_call: NA
cdr3_nt: TGTGCCAGCAGCTCCATGGCAGGGGGAGGAGAGCAGTACTTC
cdr3_aa: CASSSMAGGGEQYF

cdr3_length: 12
v_call: TRBV6-2/TRBV6-3
j_call: TRBJ1-6
clone_size: NA
d_call: NA
cdr3_nt: TGTGCCAGCAGAGGAGGCTTGGGCCCCCTCCACTTT
cdr3_aa: CASRGGLGPLHF

cdr3_length: 17
v_call: TRBV7-8
j_call: TRBJ2-7
clone_size: few
d_call: NA
cdr3_nt: TGTGCCAGCAGCTTAGATCGGACCCCAGTCCCCACCTACGAGCAGTACTTC
cdr3_aa: CASSLDRTPVPTYEQYF

cdr3_length: 14
v_call: TRBV4-1
j_call: TRBJ1-1
clone_size: NA
d_call: TRBD1
cdr3_nt: TGCGCCAGCAGCACCGGGACAGTGAACATTGAAGCTTTCTTT
cdr3_aa: CASSTGTVNIEAFF

cdr3_length: 12
v_call: TRBV20-1
j_call: TRBJ2-7
clone_size: NA
d_call: TRBD2
cdr3_nt: TGCAGTGCTCCTAGCGGGAGAGGCGAGCAGTACTTC
cdr3_aa: CSAPSGRGEQYF

cdr3_length: 15
v_call: TRBV5-5
j_call: TRBJ2-5
clone_size: NA
d_call: NA
cdr3_nt: TGTGCCAGCAGCCGGCCCCAGGGACGCCAAGAGACCCAGTACTTC
cdr3_aa: CASSRPQGRQETQYF

cdr3_length: 18
v_call: TRBV11-2
j_call: TRBJ2-7
clone_size: few
d_call: TRBD1
cdr3_nt: TGTGCCAGCAGCTCATCCCCGGGACAGGGAGGAACGCCCTACGAGCAGTACTTC
cdr3_aa: CASSSSPGQGGTPYEQYF

cdr3_length: 14
v_call: TRBV5-1
j_call: TRBJ1-6
clone_size: few
d_call: NA
cdr3_nt: TGCGCCAGCAGCTTGAGCGGGGAGGCTTCACCCCTCCACTTT
cdr3_aa: CASSLSGEASPLHF

cdr3_length: 13
v_call: TRBV20-1
j_call: TRBJ2-7
clone_size: NA
d_call: NA
cdr3_nt: TGCAGTGCTAGTTGGCAGCAATCCTACGAGCAGTACTTC
cdr3_aa: CSASWQQSYEQYF

cdr3_length: 14
v_call: TRBV5-1
j_call: TRBJ1-2
clone_size: once
d_call: NA
cdr3_nt: TGCGCCAGCAGCTCCGATCAGGGTAACTATGGCTACACCTTC
cdr3_aa: CASSSDQGNYGYTF

cdr3_length: 15
v_call: TRBV5-1
j_call: TRBJ1-2
clone_size: NA
d_call: NA
cdr3_nt: TGCGCCAACAGCTATGGAGGGGATGCTAACTATGGCTACACCTTC
cdr3_aa: CANSYGGDANYGYTF

cdr3_length: 15
v_call: TRBV12-3/TRBV12-4
j_call: TRBJ2-1
clone_size: many
d_call: TRBD1
cdr3_nt: TGTGCCAGCAACCCCGGGACAGGGGTCTACAATGAGCAGTTCTTC
cdr3_aa: CASNPGTGVYNEQFF

cdr3_length: 16
v_call: TRBV7-9
j_call: TRBJ2-2
clone_size: NA
d_call: TRBD2
cdr3_nt: TGTGCCAGCAGTCCGAGAGCGGGGGACTACACCGGGGAGCTGTTTTTT
cdr3_aa: CASSPRAGDYTGELFF

cdr3_length: 14
v_call: TRBV20-1
j_call: TRBJ2-3
clone_size: few
d_call: NA
cdr3_nt: TGCAGTCCGCGGCGGGACCGAAGCACAGATACGCAGTATTTT
cdr3_aa: CSPRRDRSTDTQYF

cdr3_length: 16
v_call: TRBV18
j_call: TRBJ2-7
clone_size: few
d_call: NA
cdr3_nt: TGTGCCAGCTCACCACCGGCTCAGGGTTCCGGCCGCGAGCAGTACTTC
cdr3_aa: CASSPPAQGSGREQYF

cdr3_length: 15
v_call: TRBV27
j_call: TRBJ2-3
clone_size: few
d_call: NA
cdr3_nt: TGTGCCAGCAGTATCCGGGATTCCTCTGGCGTGTCGCAGTATTTT
cdr3_aa: CASSIRDSSGVSQYF

cdr3_length: 13
v_call: TRBV10-3
j_call: TRBJ2-3
clone_size: NA
d_call: NA
cdr3_nt: TGTGCCATCAGTGAGGCTCGCACAGATACGCAGTATTTT
cdr3_aa: CAISEARTDTQYF

cdr3_length: 12
v_call: TRBV6-6
j_call: TRBJ1-1
clone_size: NA
d_call: NA
cdr3_nt: TGTGCCAGCAGTTCTCAAGGGTTTGGGGCTTTCTTT
cdr3_aa: CASSSQGFGAFF

cdr3_length: 11
v_call: TRBV29-1
j_call: TRBJ2-5
clone_size: many
d_call: NA
cdr3_nt: TGCAGCGACAGGGCCGGGGAGACCCAGTACTTC
cdr3_aa: CSDRAGETQYF

cdr3_length: 12
v_call: TRBV5-1
j_call: TRBJ1-1
clone_size: NA
d_call: NA
cdr3_nt: TGCGCCAGCAGCTTTAAGGGTCCTGAAGCTTTCTTT
cdr3_aa: CASSFKGPEAFF

cdr3_length: 15
v_call: TRBV7-2
j_call: TRBJ2-2
clone_size: few
d_call: NA
cdr3_nt: TGTGCCAGCAGACCGGGGCACCACTCCACCGGGGAGCTGTTTTTT
cdr3_aa: CASRPGHHSTGELFF

cdr3_length: 15
v_call: TRBV2
j_call: TRBJ1-4
clone_size: NA
d_call: NA
cdr3_nt: TGTGCCAGCAGTGAAGCAGACAGAGCTAATGAAAAACTGTTTTTT
cdr3_aa: CASSEADRANEKLFF

cdr3_length: 18
v_call: TRBV29-1
j_call: TRBJ2-6
clone_size: NA
d_call: NA
cdr3_nt: TGCAGCGTTGAAGTTTCCCCTCCTGAGGGCTCTGGGGCCAACGTCCTGACTTTC
cdr3_aa: CSVEVSPPEGSGANVLTF

cdr3_length: 13
v_call: TRBV20-1
j_call: TRBJ2-7
clone_size: NA
d_call: TRBD2
cdr3_nt: TGCAGTGCTAGAAGCGGGAGCACCTACGAGCAGTACTTC
cdr3_aa: CSARSGSTYEQYF

cdr3_length: 14
v_call: TRBV2
j_call: TRBJ1-2
clone_size: NA
d_call: NA
cdr3_nt: TGTGCCATAAGTAGACAACCAACTAACTATGGCTACACCTTC
cdr3_aa: CAISRQPTNYGYTF

cdr3_length: 14
v_call: TRBV12-3/TRBV12-4
j_call: TRBJ2-3
clone_size: NA
d_call: NA
cdr3_nt: TGTGCCAGCAGTTTCCGGCCGTTCACAGATACGCAGTATTTT
cdr3_aa: CASSFRPFTDTQYF

cdr3_length: 15
v_call: TRBV5-1
j_call: TRBJ2-3
clone_size: few
d_call: NA
cdr3_nt: TGCGCCAGCAGCCCCTACGGTGGTAGCACAGATACGCAGTATTTT
cdr3_aa: CASSPYGGSTDTQYF

cdr3_length: 14
v_call: TRBV12-3/TRBV12-4
j_call: TRBJ2-1
clone_size: NA
d_call: NA
cdr3_nt: TGTGCCATACGGACAGCGAGCTCCTACAATGAGCAGTTCTTC
cdr3_aa: CAIRTASSYNEQFF

cdr3_length: 12
v_call: TRBV12-3/TRBV12-4
j_call: TRBJ2-3
clone_size: NA
d_call: NA
cdr3_nt: TGTGCCAGCAGCGTCATGCCAGATACGCAGTATTTT
cdr3_aa: CASSVMPDTQYF

cdr3_length: 14
v_call: TRBV28
j_call: TRBJ1-2
clone_size: NA
d_call: NA
cdr3_nt: TGTGCCAGCAGTTTGGTCGGGGGATCCTATGGCTACACCTTC
cdr3_aa: CASSLVGGSYGYTF

cdr3_length: 16
v_call: TRBV27
j_call: TRBJ2-7
clone_size: NA
d_call: TRBD2
cdr3_nt: TGTGCCAGCAGCCGCCTGGGGGGGGGGATAGACTACGAGCAGTACTTC
cdr3_aa: CASSRLGGGIDYEQYF

cdr3_length: 16
v_call: TRBV7-2
j_call: TRBJ1-2
clone_size: NA
d_call: TRBD1
cdr3_nt: TGTGCCAGCAGCTTAACGGGACAGGGGGCCGGCTATGGCTACACCTTC
cdr3_aa: CASSLTGQGAGYGYTF

cdr3_length: 13
v_call: TRBV20-1
j_call: TRBJ1-2
clone_size: few
d_call: NA
cdr3_nt: TGCAGTGCTAGGTCGGCCGGGAAGGTTGGCTACACCTTC
cdr3_aa: CSARSAGKVGYTF